This is a list of T cell receptor beta chains from one sample in a study of cytomegalovirus exposure and HLA in healthy donors. Sequencing used immunoSEQ multiplex PCR; TCRdb keeps in-frame clones, though not all of them. The table shows approximately 170,000 clones, with 70% to 80% occurring only once. The sequencing input was PBMCs. These receptors all stem from a man between 40 and 49 years old in good health and CMV-seronegative. Each CDR3 is given with its conserved first and last residue. A D gene is named only where the DNA matches it firmly. Not all rows give a size; the values are once, few, many and, for expanded clones, a class.

j_call: TRBJ2-3; d_call: -; v_call: TRBV7-9; clone_size: few; cdr3_aa: CASSFSGGNTDTQYF; cdr3_nt: TGTGCCAGCAGCTTTTCCGGAGGGAACACAGATACGCAGTATTTT
j_call: TRBJ1-6; d_call: TRBD1; v_call: TRBV4-1; clone_size: -; cdr3_aa: CASSHSKEGAGALHF; cdr3_nt: TGCGCCAGCAGCCACTCAAAGGAGGGGGCTGGGGCCCTCCACTTT
j_call: TRBJ2-7; d_call: TRBD1; v_call: TRBV5-4; clone_size: -; cdr3_aa: CASSSRDRATYEQYF; cdr3_nt: TGTGCCAGCAGCTCCCGGGACAGGGCCACCTACGAGCAGTACTTC
j_call: TRBJ1-5; d_call: -; v_call: TRBV29-1; clone_size: -; cdr3_aa: CSYRERGNQPQHF; cdr3_nt: TGCAGCTACCGAGAGAGAGGCAATCAGCCCCAGCATTTT
j_call: TRBJ2-7; d_call: TRBD2; v_call: TRBV28; clone_size: -; cdr3_aa: CASSLGGWAGGGEQYF; cdr3_nt: TGTGCCAGCAGTTTAGGGGGGTGGGCGGGAGGAGGCGAGCAGTACTTC
j_call: TRBJ2-1; d_call: TRBD1; v_call: TRBV15; clone_size: -; cdr3_aa: CATSLGQGLTYNEQFF; cdr3_nt: TGTGCCACCAGCCTAGGACAGGGGTTAACCTACAATGAGCAGTTCTTC
j_call: TRBJ2-7; d_call: TRBD1; v_call: TRBV10-3; clone_size: -; cdr3_aa: CAISKGQGGIEQYF; cdr3_nt: TGTGCCATCAGTAAGGGACAGGGGGGGATTGAGCAGTACTTC
j_call: TRBJ2-1; d_call: TRBD2; v_call: TRBV11-3; clone_size: -; cdr3_aa: CASSLDKAGGMDEQFF; cdr3_nt: TGTGCCAGCAGCTTAGATAAAGCGGGAGGGATGGATGAGCAGTTCTTC
j_call: TRBJ2-3; d_call: -; v_call: TRBV2; clone_size: -; cdr3_aa: CASSVRNRMSTDTQYF; cdr3_nt: TGTGCCAGCAGTGTTAGAAACAGGATGAGCACAGATACGCAGTATTTT
j_call: TRBJ2-1; d_call: TRBD1; v_call: TRBV7-9; clone_size: -; cdr3_aa: CASSLQGQGFNEQFF; cdr3_nt: TGTGCCAGCAGCTTACAGGGACAGGGATTCAATGAGCAGTTCTTC
j_call: TRBJ2-6; d_call: TRBD2; v_call: TRBV28; clone_size: once; cdr3_aa: CASSLGGGGGANVLTF; cdr3_nt: TGTGCCAGCAGTTTAGGGGGGGGAGGGGGGGCCAACGTCCTGACTTTC
j_call: TRBJ1-1; d_call: TRBD1; v_call: TRBV19; clone_size: -; cdr3_aa: CASSRGQGREAFF; cdr3_nt: TGTGCCAGTAGTAGGGGACAGGGACGTGAAGCTTTCTTT
j_call: TRBJ1-5; d_call: -; v_call: TRBV4-1; clone_size: few; cdr3_aa: CASSPVLGRARQPQHF; cdr3_nt: TGCGCCAGCAGCCCCGTTCTCGGCAGGGCAAGGCAGCCCCAGCATTTT
j_call: TRBJ2-5; d_call: -; v_call: TRBV6-1; clone_size: -; cdr3_aa: CASSQTGETQYF; cdr3_nt: TGTGCCAGCAGTCAGACAGGAGAGACCCAGTACTTC
j_call: TRBJ1-4; d_call: -; v_call: TRBV6-6; clone_size: -; cdr3_aa: CASSYSYRPKNEKLFF; cdr3_nt: TGTGCCAGCAGTTACTCGTACAGACCTAAGAATGAAAAACTGTTTTTT
j_call: TRBJ1-4; d_call: -; v_call: TRBV10-3; clone_size: -; cdr3_aa: CAISAVGAGDNEKLFF; cdr3_nt: TGTGCCATCAGTGCCGTTGGGGCAGGGGATAATGAAAAACTGTTTTTT
j_call: TRBJ1-1; d_call: TRBD1; v_call: TRBV28; clone_size: once; cdr3_aa: CASRQGDTEAFF; cdr3_nt: TGTGCCAGTAGACAGGGGGATACTGAAGCTTTCTTT
j_call: TRBJ1-5; d_call: TRBD1; v_call: TRBV2; clone_size: -; cdr3_aa: CASSDWDRGNQPQHF; cdr3_nt: TGTGCCAGCAGTGATTGGGACAGGGGCAATCAGCCCCAGCATTTT
j_call: TRBJ2-2; d_call: TRBD2; v_call: TRBV19; clone_size: once; cdr3_aa: CASIDDSGKRGTGELFF; cdr3_nt: TGTGCCAGTATTGATGACTCGGGGAAGCGGGGAACCGGGGAGCTGTTTTTT
j_call: TRBJ1-1; d_call: -; v_call: TRBV7-9; clone_size: -; cdr3_aa: CASRPQEVEAFF; cdr3_nt: TGTGCCAGCAGACCCCAGGAGGTTGAAGCTTTCTTT
j_call: TRBJ1-3; d_call: TRBD1; v_call: TRBV19; clone_size: -; cdr3_aa: CASSSFQGAAGNTIYF; cdr3_nt: TGTGCCAGTAGTTCGTTTCAGGGGGCTGCTGGAAACACCATATATTTT
j_call: TRBJ2-7; d_call: -; v_call: TRBV10-3; clone_size: -; cdr3_aa: CATTDSPSYEQYF; cdr3_nt: TGTGCCACCACGGACAGCCCATCCTACGAGCAGTACTTC
j_call: TRBJ1-2; d_call: TRBD1; v_call: TRBV11-2; clone_size: -; cdr3_aa: CASSPPGQASYGYTF; cdr3_nt: TGTGCCAGCAGCCCGCCGGGACAGGCGTCCTATGGCTACACCTTC
j_call: TRBJ2-7; d_call: TRBD2; v_call: TRBV28; clone_size: -; cdr3_aa: CASSKSGRSYEQYF; cdr3_nt: TGTGCCAGCAGTAAGAGCGGGAGGAGCTACGAGCAGTACTTC
j_call: TRBJ2-1; d_call: TRBD2; v_call: TRBV5-6; clone_size: -; cdr3_aa: CASSFAGGSNEQFF; cdr3_nt: TGTGCCAGCAGCTTTGCGGGGGGGAGCAATGAGCAGTTCTTC
j_call: TRBJ1-1; d_call: -; v_call: TRBV7-6; clone_size: -; cdr3_aa: CASSLRIAGSRSDTEAFF; cdr3_nt: TGTGCCAGCAGCTTAAGGATTGCTGGGAGTAGGTCGGACACTGAAGCTTTCTTT
j_call: TRBJ1-1; d_call: -; v_call: TRBV29-1; clone_size: -; cdr3_aa: CSVHDRSPAFF; cdr3_nt: TGCAGCGTGCATGACAGATCCCCAGCTTTCTTT
j_call: TRBJ2-7; d_call: -; v_call: TRBV7-8; clone_size: -; cdr3_aa: CASSLAPAVFYEQYF; cdr3_nt: TGTGCCAGCAGCTTAGCGCCGGCGGTATTCTACGAGCAGTACTTC
j_call: TRBJ2-3; d_call: TRBD1; v_call: TRBV6-1; clone_size: -; cdr3_aa: CASSEGGRGRPDTQYF; cdr3_nt: TGTGCCAGCAGTGAAGGTGGCAGGGGGCGCCCAGATACGCAGTATTTT
j_call: TRBJ2-3; d_call: -; v_call: TRBV10-1; clone_size: -; cdr3_aa: CASSERAAPSTDTQYF; cdr3_nt: TGCGCCAGCAGTGAGAGAGCAGCGCCGAGCACAGATACGCAGTATTTT
j_call: TRBJ2-4; d_call: -; v_call: TRBV5-6; clone_size: -; cdr3_aa: CASSLRAGLDIQYF; cdr3_nt: TGTGCCAGCAGCTTGCGGGCAGGGTTGGACATTCAGTACTTC
j_call: TRBJ2-1; d_call: -; v_call: TRBV27; clone_size: -; cdr3_aa: CASTGGPFLNEQFF; cdr3_nt: TGTGCCAGCACCGGAGGGCCTTTCCTCAATGAGCAGTTCTTC
j_call: TRBJ2-1; d_call: -; v_call: TRBV7-3; clone_size: -; cdr3_aa: CASSRRREGEQFF; cdr3_nt: TGTGCCAGCAGCCGACGCCGGGAAGGCGAGCAGTTCTTC
j_call: TRBJ2-2; d_call: TRBD1; v_call: TRBV7-9; clone_size: -; cdr3_aa: CASSPRTGYTGELFF; cdr3_nt: TGTGCCAGCAGCCCCCGGACAGGGTACACCGGGGAGCTGTTTTTT
j_call: TRBJ2-2; d_call: -; v_call: TRBV30; clone_size: -; cdr3_aa: CAGGLFGNTGELFF; cdr3_nt: TGTGCCGGTGGACTATTTGGGAACACCGGGGAGCTGTTTTTT
j_call: TRBJ1-5; d_call: TRBD1; v_call: TRBV28; clone_size: -; cdr3_aa: CASGTGPQPQHF; cdr3_nt: TGTGCCAGCGGGACAGGGCCCCAGCCCCAGCATTTT
j_call: TRBJ1-1; d_call: -; v_call: TRBV9; clone_size: -; cdr3_aa: CASSVGEGRGTEAFF; cdr3_nt: TGTGCCAGCAGCGTAGGGGAGGGGCGCGGCACTGAAGCTTTCTTT
j_call: TRBJ2-7; d_call: -; v_call: TRBV19; clone_size: -; cdr3_aa: CASSIDLGLYEQYF; cdr3_nt: TGTGCCAGTAGTATAGATCTTGGCCTTTACGAGCAGTACTTC
j_call: TRBJ2-5; d_call: -; v_call: TRBV6-5; clone_size: -; cdr3_aa: CASSNSERPQETQYF; cdr3_nt: TGTGCCAGCAGTAATAGCGAGAGGCCCCAAGAGACCCAGTACTTC
j_call: TRBJ1-1; d_call: TRBD1; v_call: TRBV6-1; clone_size: -; cdr3_aa: CASRLSTGPYEAFF; cdr3_nt: TGTGCCAGCAGACTCTCGACAGGGCCTTATGAAGCTTTCTTT